These 2 T cell receptor beta chains came from one sample sequenced in a study of radiotherapy plus CTLA-4 blockade in lung cancer. Repertoires were generated with immunoSEQ multiplex PCR, while TCRdb's copy carries only in-frame clones and drops some. The sample has around 70,000 clones, 60% to 80% seen once; the top ten hold roughly 15%. The sequencing here drew on peripheral blood, taken from a patient treated with radiotherapy plus ipilimumab. The receptor source for this set is a human donor with non-small cell lung cancer whose response to radiotherapy plus ipilimumab could not be evaluated. Some clones in this sample may be carry-over from other donors' samples.

The chain combines TRBV4-3 with TRBJ1-2, with D maybe TRBD1 (5 bases). Germline V lookup: CDR1 LGHNA, CDR2 YSLEER. The CDR3 is 14 residues long. V lost 0 bases and J 3 bases, leaving 8 bases between the germline ends. The CDR3 spells CASSQDPRDYGYTF. Written as DNA, the CDR3 is TGCGCCAGCAGCCAAGACCCCAGGGACTATGGCTACACCTTC.

The sample holds a few counts of this clone. The chain carries TRBV5-6 and TRBJ1-1, with D uncertain. This CDR3 is built from 15 residues. The germline V gene encodes CDR1 SGHDT and CDR2 YYEEEE. With 1 base removed from V and 0 bases from J, the gap between germline ends came to 10 bases. The CDR3 protein is CASSLMQVMNTEAFF. The CDR3 coding sequence is TGTGCCAGCAGCTTGATGCAGGTCATGAACACTGAAGCTTTCTTT.